These 27 T cell receptor beta chains originate from one sample sequenced in a study of T cells in Graves' hyperthyroidism and ophthalmopathy. RNA transcripts provided the source from which TCR beta CDR3 regions were amplified. Researchers ran a first-round RT-PCR on the TCR CDR3 using the HTBI primer set. TCRdb called the multiplex PCR reads again in MiXCR, with one record for every CDR3 protein. The table has about 290,000 distinct CDR3 sequences, roughly 13% seen once; the top ten hold 7.9%. What was sequenced was blood. All receptors derive from a woman aged 40 to 50 with Graves' hyperthyroidism.

In regard to this clonotype: A much larger clone lies a single base off, so this may be a read error. This chain links TRBV7-9 with TRBJ1-1; no reliable D call. The CDR3 loop spans 14 amino acids. Trimming removed 3 bases at V and 2 bases at J, with 10 bases between. The germline gives CDR1 SEHNR, CDR2 FQNEAQ (reference sequence). The DNA of the CDR3 is TGTGCCAGCAGCTTCCGAGCCAGAAACACTGAAGCTTTCTTT. Its translation is CASSFRARNTEAFF.

This clonotype has ten or more counts. The gene calls are TRBV29-1 and TRBJ1-2; D is uncertain. Germline CDR1 SQVTM, CDR2 ANQGSEA. With 3 bases removed from V and 2 bases from J, the gap between germline ends came to 7 bases. The CDR3 runs 12 residues. CDR3 coding DNA: TGCAGCGTTGAGGCGGTCAACTATGGCTACACCTTC. Its translation is CSVEAVNYGYTF.

This clonotype was observed many times. The V call is TRBV20-1, the J call TRBJ2-7, with 7 bases identical to TRBD1. V gave up 0 bases and J gave up 2 bases; unmatched junction bases: 16. Germline values: CDR1 DFQATT, CDR2 SNEGSKA (reference sequence). The CDR3 totals 18 residues. As DNA, the CDR3 is TGCAGTGCTAGAGACGAGGGGGACAGCCCCTTTTCTACCTACGAGCAGTACTTC. Its translation is CSARDEGDSPFSTYEQYF.

This clonotype was counted many times. The gene calls are TRBV28 and TRBJ1-5, with TRBD1 identical over 8 bases. Germline V CDR1 and CDR2: MDHEN, SYDVKM. The CDR3 totals 14 residues. J gave up 4 bases and V 3 bases, and 2 bases lay outside the gene matches. The CDR3 DNA follows: TGTGCCAGCAGTTTGACAGGGGAGAATCAGCCCCAGCATTTT. Amino acid sequence: CASSLTGENQPQHF.

This clonotype was seen ten or more times. The genes are TRBV20-1 and TRBJ2-7, with 9 bases lining up with TRBD2. The CDR3 covers 13 residues. Germline CDR1 reads DFQATT; CDR2 reads SNEGSKA (reference sequence). After removal of 3 bases from V and 4 bases from J, the junction contained 4 bases not matched to a gene. The CDR3 sequence is CSARTSGDYEQYF. The CDR3, as DNA: TGCAGTGCTAGGACTAGCGGAGATTACGAGCAGTACTTC.

In its sample, this clonotype was seen many times. The chain is built from TRBV5-8 and TRBJ2-5; 13 bases map to TRBD2. Germline lookup yields CDR1 SGHTS and CDR2 YDEGEE. The CDR3 totals 17 residues. V was clipped by 4 bases and J by 0 bases; unmatched bases: 6. The DNA of the CDR3 is TGTGCCAGCAGCCCACCGACTAGCGGGAGGTACCAAGAGACCCAGTACTTC. It translates to CASSPPTSGRYQETQYF. Supplemented by reference TRBV5-8 and TRBJ2-5, the full variable domain reads EAGVTQSPTHLIKTRGQQATLRCSPISGHTSVYWYQQALGLGLQFLLWYDEGEERNRGNFPPRFSGRQFPNYSSELNVNALELEDSALYLCASSPPTSGRYQETQYFGPGTRLLVL.

The CDR3 loop is CASRLSSTDTQYF. The CDR3 coding sequence is TGTGCCAGCAGACTATCTAGCACAGATACGCAGTATTTT. The gene calls are TRBV6-2 or TRBV6-3 and TRBJ2-3, with D uncertain. The CDR3 extends over 13 amino acids. Trimming shortened V by 6 bases and J by 0 bases, and 7 bases separated the two germline ends. CDR1 MNHEY and CDR2 SVGEGT come from the germline V gene.

This clonotype was picked up many times. This chain uses TRBV20-1 with TRBJ1-1; weak D call: TRBD1 (6 bases). The ends were cut back, 3 bases at V and 1 base at J, with 12 bases in the middle. CDR1 and CDR2 (germline): DFQATT, SNEGSKA (reference sequence). This CDR3 region has 14 residues. CDR3 sequence reads: CSARRPDRNTEAFF. CDR3 bases: TGCAGTGCTAGGCGACCGGACAGGAACACTGAAGCTTTCTTT.

In its sample, this clonotype was seen many times. The chain recombines TRBV7-9 with TRBJ1-2; TRBD1 aligns across 7 bases. CDR1 and CDR2 (germline): SEHNR, FQNEAQ (reference sequence). The J segment lost 8 bases and the V segment lost 4 bases, leaving 13 bases of the junction unmatched. This CDR3 spans 15 amino acids. CDR3 nucleotides: TGTGCCAGCAGCTCCCCCGGCAGGGGGGAACGAGGCTACACCTTC. It specifies CASSSPGRGERGYTF.

This clonotype was detected ten times or more. Written as DNA, the CDR3 is TGTGCCAGCAGCTTAGTCGGGGAAGGCGTAGCCAAAAACATTCAGTACTTC. It specifies CASSLVGEGVAKNIQYF. The V and J genes are TRBV7-2 and TRBJ2-4; weak D call: TRBD2 (5 bases). The germline CDR1 and CDR2 sequences are SGHTA and FQGNSA. The CDR3 contains 17 residues. Trimming cost V 1 base and J 0 bases, with 13 bases left between them.

Only a few counts were recorded for this clonotype. This sequence joins TRBV24-1 and TRBJ2-2, with 7 bases aligning to TRBD1. In germline, CDR1 is KGHDR, CDR2 SFDVKD. Losses at the gene ends were 3 bases for V and 1 base for J; bases not matched to a gene: 4. The CDR3 is made up of 16 amino acids. In DNA form, the CDR3 reads TGTGCCACCAGTGATAAGGACAGGCGGAACACCGGGGAGCTGTTTTTT. Protein: CATSDKDRRNTGELFF.

In this sample, this clonotype turned up many times. This may be a read error, as it is one base from a much larger clone. The chain links TRBV12-3 or TRBV12-4 to TRBJ2-7; D is unclear. The CDR3 consists of 11 residues. Trimming removed 3 bases from V and 6 bases from J, with 6 bases in between. The CDR3 spells CASSFRREQYF. The CDR3 nucleotides are TGTGCCAGCAGTTTCAGGCGCGAGCAGTACTTC.

This clonotype showed up just a few times. Given a much more abundant clone one base away, this may be a read error. The V gene is TRBV12-3 or TRBV12-4, the J gene TRBJ1-1, with D perhaps matching TRBD1 (5 bases). This CDR3 region has 14 residues. The CDR3 spells CAGSLAGSGTEAFF. Here the CDR3 DNA reads TGTGCCGGCAGTTTAGCAGGGAGTGGGACTGAAGCTTTCTTT.

This clonotype has more than one count but fewer than ten. This chain connects TRBV12-5 to TRBJ1-2; D ambiguous. CDR1 is LGHNT, CDR2 FRNRAP, per germline. The CDR3 extends over 15 amino acids. V lost 2 bases and J lost 4, with 14 bases in between. The CDR3, as DNA: TGTGCTAGTGGTTTGCTCCTTTCCGGAGGCTATGGCTACACCTTC. It translates to CASGLLLSGGYGYTF.

Note on this clonotype: This clone may be a read error of a much larger clone one base away. J is TRBJ1-2 and V is TRBV28; no clear D. This CDR3 region has 10 residues. Looked up from germline, CDR1 is MDHEN and CDR2 is SYDVKM. The V and J ends lost 6 bases and 9 bases respectively, with 8 bases between them. As DNA, the CDR3 is TGTGCCAGCAGCTTCAACAGCTACACCTTC. Translating gives CASSFNSYTF.

This clonotype was seen ten or more times. The rearrangement uses TRBV10-3 and TRBJ2-3; D possibly corresponds to TRBD2 (5 bases). CDR1 is ENHRY, CDR2 SYGVKD, per germline. This CDR3 has 17 residues. Trimming shortened V by 0 bases and J by 1 base, and 14 bases separated the two germline ends. CDR3 amino acids: CAISESPPGSGTDTQYF. Written as DNA, the CDR3 is TGTGCCATCAGTGAGTCCCCGCCGGGTAGCGGCACAGATACGCAGTATTTT.

This clonotype has a count of ten or more. CDR3 residues: CSALGIISGSSYNEQFF. The CDR3 bases are TGCAGCGCCCTGGGGATTATTAGCGGGAGCTCCTACAATGAGCAGTTCTTC. The chain employs TRBV29-1 and TRBJ2-1; 9 bases agree with TRBD2. Unmatched junction bases numbered 13, after V lost 7 bases and J lost 0 bases. This CDR3 contains 17 residues. CDR1 is SQVTM and CDR2 is ANQGSEA in the germline V gene.

This clonotype turned up a few times. The chain links TRBV4-2 to TRBJ2-7; 7 bases agree with TRBD1. There are 14 residues in the CDR3. V trimming: 3 bases; J trimming: 6 bases; junction bases outside the gene matches: 8. From germline, CDR1 is LGHNA and CDR2 YNFKEQ. CDR3 nucleotides: TGTGCCAGCAGCCAGACCTACAGGGGCGGCGAGCAGTACTTC. Amino acid sequence: CASSQTYRGGEQYF.

This clonotype was counted ten times or more. DNA for the CDR3: TGTGCCAGCAGCCTCTCTACCAGTACTGAAGCTTTCTTT. Residues: CASSLSTSTEAFF. This chain links TRBV14 with TRBJ1-1; D uncertain. Germline V gives CDR1 SGHDN, CDR2 FVKESK. The CDR3 totals 13 residues. V was pared by 4 bases and J by 5 bases, with 11 bases between.

This clonotype was found a few times. V and J are TRBV6-1 and TRBJ1-2; D remains unclear. The germline gives CDR1 MNHNS, CDR2 SASEGT. The CDR3 is 15 amino acids. Trimming cost V 7 bases and J 5 bases, with 20 bases left between them. The CDR3 DNA reads TGTGCCAGCACCCCGCAACAAGCCTTAGGGTATGGCTACACCTTC. This encodes CASTPQQALGYGYTF.

V gene TRBV9 combines with J gene TRBJ2-7, with unresolved D. This CDR3 region has 17 residues. Germline V gives CDR1 SGDLS, CDR2 YYNGEE. Between the trimmed V and J ends, which lost 4 bases and 6 bases, there was a span of 26 bases. In DNA, the CDR3 is TGTGCCAGCAGCCCCGGAACGGGTGGCTATCAAACCGGCGAGCAGTACTTC. Protein product: CASSPGTGGYQTGEQYF.

There are a few counts of this clonotype. A much bigger clone sits one base away, suggesting this may be a read error. This chain uses TRBV12-3 or TRBV12-4 with TRBJ2-3; 10 nucleotides line up with TRBD2. After removal of 8 bases from V and 1 base from J, the junction contained 6 bases not matched to a gene. This CDR3 contains 15 residues. DNA for the CDR3: TGTGCCAGCGCCCTAGCGGGAGTTGGCACAGATACGCAGTATTTT. It translates to CASALAGVGTDTQYF.

This clonotype was recorded many times. This chain connects TRBV12-3 or TRBV12-4 to TRBJ2-3; D is unclear. Trimming cost V 7 bases and J 0 bases, with 8 bases left between them. This CDR3 is 13 amino acids long. The CDR3 reads CASNHPSTDTQYF. The CDR3 nucleotides are TGTGCCAGCAATCATCCGAGCACAGATACGCAGTATTTT.

In its sample, this clonotype was seen many times. The chain recombines TRBV6-1 with TRBJ2-5; a weak D match, TRBD2 (6 bases). This CDR3 region has 15 residues. The V gene lost 2 bases and the J gene lost 2 bases, with 12 bases spanning the gap. From germline, CDR1 is MNHNS and CDR2 SASEGT. The CDR3 nucleotides read TGTGCCAGCAGTGAAACGCTAGCGCCACAAGAGACCCAGTACTTC. Translated: CASSETLAPQETQYF.

The table lists this clonotype with many counts. The chain couples TRBV11-2 to TRBJ1-2; possibly TRBD1 for D (6 bases). The V and J ends lost 5 bases and 6 bases respectively, with 16 bases between them. In germline, CDR1 is SGHAT, CDR2 FQNNGV. CDR3 length equals 14 residues. As DNA, the CDR3 is TGTGCCAGCAGCACCCCGGGGGCGATGGATGGCTACACCTTC. It is translated as CASSTPGAMDGYTF.

This clonotype was picked up many times. V is TRBV12-3 or TRBV12-4 and J is TRBJ2-7, with 7 bases matching TRBD1. V lost 2 bases to trimming and J lost 2 bases; unmatched junction nucleotides: 9. The CDR3 length is 16 residues. The CDR3 region has the DNA TGTGCCAGCAGTTTAAGGGGGCTACAGAGGGCCTACGAGCAGTACTTC. It translates to CASSLRGLQRAYEQYF.

The chain couples TRBV10-3 to TRBJ2-2; TRBD1 matches 9 bases. This CDR3 region has 18 residues. The V gene end was trimmed by 5 bases and the J gene end by 0 bases; junction bases not matched to a gene: 10. CDR1 is ENHRY, CDR2 SYGVKD, per germline. The DNA for the CDR3 is TGTGCCATCAGTTCACCGCCGGGGACAGGGACGAACACCGGGGAGCTGTTTTTT. This sequence encodes CAISSPPGTGTNTGELFF.